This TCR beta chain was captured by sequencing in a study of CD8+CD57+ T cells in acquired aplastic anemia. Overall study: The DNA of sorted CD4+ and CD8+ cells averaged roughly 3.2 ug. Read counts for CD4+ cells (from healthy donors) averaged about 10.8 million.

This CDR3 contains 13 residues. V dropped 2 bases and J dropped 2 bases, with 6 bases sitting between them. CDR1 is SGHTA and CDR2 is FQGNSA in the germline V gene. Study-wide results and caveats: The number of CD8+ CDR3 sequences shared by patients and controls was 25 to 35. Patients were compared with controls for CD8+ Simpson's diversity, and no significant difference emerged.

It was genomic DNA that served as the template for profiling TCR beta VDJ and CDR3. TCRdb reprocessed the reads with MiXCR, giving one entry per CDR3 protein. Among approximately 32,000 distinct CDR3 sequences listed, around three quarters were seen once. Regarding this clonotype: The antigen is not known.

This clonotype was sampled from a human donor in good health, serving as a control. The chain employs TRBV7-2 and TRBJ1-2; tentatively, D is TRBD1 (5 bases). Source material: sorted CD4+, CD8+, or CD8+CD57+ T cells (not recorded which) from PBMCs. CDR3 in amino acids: CASSLRQNYGYTF. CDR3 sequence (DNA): TGTGCCAGCAGCTTAAGACAGAACTATGGCTACACCTTC.